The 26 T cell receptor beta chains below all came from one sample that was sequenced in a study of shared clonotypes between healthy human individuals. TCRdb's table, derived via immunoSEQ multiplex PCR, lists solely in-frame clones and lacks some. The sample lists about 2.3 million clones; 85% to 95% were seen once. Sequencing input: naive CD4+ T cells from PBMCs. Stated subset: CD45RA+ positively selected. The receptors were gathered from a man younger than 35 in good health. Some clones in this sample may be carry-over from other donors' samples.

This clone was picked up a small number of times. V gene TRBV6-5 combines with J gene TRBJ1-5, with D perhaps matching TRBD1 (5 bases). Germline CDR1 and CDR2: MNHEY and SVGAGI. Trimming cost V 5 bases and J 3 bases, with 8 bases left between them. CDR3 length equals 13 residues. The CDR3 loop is CASSGTVNQPQHF. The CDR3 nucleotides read TGTGCCAGCAGTGGGACGGTCAATCAGCCCCAGCATTTT.

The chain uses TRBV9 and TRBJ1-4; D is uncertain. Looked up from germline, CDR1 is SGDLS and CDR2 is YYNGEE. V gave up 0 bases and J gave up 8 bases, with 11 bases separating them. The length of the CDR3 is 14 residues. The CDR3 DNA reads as TGTGCCAGCAGCGTAGAGGGAGGGATAGAAAAACTGTTTTTT. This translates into CASSVEGGIEKLFF.

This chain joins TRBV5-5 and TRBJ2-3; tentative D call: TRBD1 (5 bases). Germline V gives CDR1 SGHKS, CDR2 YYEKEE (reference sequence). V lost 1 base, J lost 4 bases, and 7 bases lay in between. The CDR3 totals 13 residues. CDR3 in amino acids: CASSLTGADTQYF. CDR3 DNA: TGTGCCAGCAGCTTGACAGGAGCAGATACGCAGTATTTT.

The CDR3: CASSENGPDYGGYTF. The CDR3, as DNA: TGTGCCAGCAGTGAAAACGGCCCGGATTATGGGGGCTACACCTTC. The V call is TRBV6-1, the J call TRBJ1-2, with D hard to call. V gave up 2 bases and J gave up 8 bases, with 18 bases separating them. Germline V lookup: CDR1 MNHNS, CDR2 SASEGT. The CDR3 totals 15 residues.

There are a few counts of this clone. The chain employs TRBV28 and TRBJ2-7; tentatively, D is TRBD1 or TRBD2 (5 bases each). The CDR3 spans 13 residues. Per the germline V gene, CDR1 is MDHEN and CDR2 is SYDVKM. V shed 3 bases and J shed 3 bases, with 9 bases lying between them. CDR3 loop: CASSLGVNYEQYF. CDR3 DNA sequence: TGTGCCAGCAGTTTGGGGGTGAACTACGAGCAGTACTTC.

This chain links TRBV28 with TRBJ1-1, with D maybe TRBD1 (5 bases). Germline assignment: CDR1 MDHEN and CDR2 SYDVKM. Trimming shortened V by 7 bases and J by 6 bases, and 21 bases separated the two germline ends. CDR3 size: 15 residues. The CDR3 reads CASTPASRESAEAFF. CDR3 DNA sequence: TGTGCCAGCACCCCCGCCTCCAGGGAGTCCGCTGAAGCTTTCTTT. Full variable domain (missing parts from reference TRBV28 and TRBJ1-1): DVKVTQSSRYLVKRTGEKVFLECVQDMDHENMFWYRQDPGLGLRLIYFSYDVKMKEKGDIPEGYSVSREKKERFSLILESASTNQTSMYLCASTPASRESAEAFFGQGTRLTVV.

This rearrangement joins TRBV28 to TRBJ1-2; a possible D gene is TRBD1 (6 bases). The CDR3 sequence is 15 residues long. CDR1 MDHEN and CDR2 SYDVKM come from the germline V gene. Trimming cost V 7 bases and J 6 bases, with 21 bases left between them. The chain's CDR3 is CASTLQGVRGNGYTF. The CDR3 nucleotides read TGTGCCAGCACCCTCCAAGGGGTCAGGGGAAATGGCTACACCTTC.

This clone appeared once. CDR3 in DNA: TGTGCCAGCAGGGTCCGGGACAGCGGCTATGAAGCTTTCTTT. Encoded protein: CASRVRDSGYEAFF. V gene TRBV6-5 combines with J gene TRBJ1-1; 7 bases line up with TRBD1. Germline lookup yields CDR1 MNHEY and CDR2 SVGAGI. The CDR3 totals 14 residues. V was clipped by 6 bases and J by 7 bases; unmatched bases: 11.

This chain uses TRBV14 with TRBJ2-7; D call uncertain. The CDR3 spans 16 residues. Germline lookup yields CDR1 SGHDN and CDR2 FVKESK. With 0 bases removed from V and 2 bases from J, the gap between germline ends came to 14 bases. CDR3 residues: CASSQDLWPLTYEQYF. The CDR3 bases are TGTGCCAGCAGCCAAGATCTTTGGCCTTTAACCTACGAGCAGTACTTC.

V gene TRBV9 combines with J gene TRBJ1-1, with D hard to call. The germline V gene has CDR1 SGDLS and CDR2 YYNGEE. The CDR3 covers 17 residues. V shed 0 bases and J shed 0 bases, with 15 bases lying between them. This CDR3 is CASSVGASGVLNTEAFF. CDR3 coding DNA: TGTGCCAGCAGCGTAGGGGCCAGCGGGGTCTTGAACACTGAAGCTTTCTTT. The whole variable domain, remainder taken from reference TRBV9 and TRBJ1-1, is DSGVTQTPKHLITATGQRVTLRCSPRSGDLSVYWYQQSLDQGLQFLIQYYNGEERAKGNILERFSAQQFPDLHSELNLSSLELGDSALYFCASSVGASGVLNTEAFFGQGTRLTVV.

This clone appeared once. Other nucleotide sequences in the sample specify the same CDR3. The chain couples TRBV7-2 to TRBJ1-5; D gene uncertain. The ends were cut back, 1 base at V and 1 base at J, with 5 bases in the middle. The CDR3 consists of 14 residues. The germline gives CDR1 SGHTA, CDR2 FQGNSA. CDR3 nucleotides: TGTGCCAGCAGCTTAGGACGGAGCAATCAGCCCCAGCATTTT. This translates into CASSLGRSNQPQHF.

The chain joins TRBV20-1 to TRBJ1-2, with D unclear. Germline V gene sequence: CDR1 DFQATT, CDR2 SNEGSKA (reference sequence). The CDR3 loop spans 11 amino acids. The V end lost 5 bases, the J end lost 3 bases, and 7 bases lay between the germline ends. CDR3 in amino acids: CSAPPHYGYTF. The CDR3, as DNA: TGCAGTGCTCCCCCCCACTATGGCTACACCTTC.

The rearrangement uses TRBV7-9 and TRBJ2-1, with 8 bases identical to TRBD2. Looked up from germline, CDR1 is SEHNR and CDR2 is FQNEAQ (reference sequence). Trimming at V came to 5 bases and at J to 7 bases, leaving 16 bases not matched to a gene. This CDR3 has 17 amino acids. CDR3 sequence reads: CASSPGLSGGGGNEQFF. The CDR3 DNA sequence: TGTGCCAGCAGCCCTGGGCTCTCCGGGGGGGGCGGGAATGAGCAGTTCTTC.

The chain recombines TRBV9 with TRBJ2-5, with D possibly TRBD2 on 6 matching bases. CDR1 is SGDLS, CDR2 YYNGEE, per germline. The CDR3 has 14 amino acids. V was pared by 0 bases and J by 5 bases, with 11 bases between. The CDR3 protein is CASSVGGEWETQYF. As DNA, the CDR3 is TGTGCCAGCAGCGTAGGGGGGGAGTGGGAGACCCAGTACTTC.

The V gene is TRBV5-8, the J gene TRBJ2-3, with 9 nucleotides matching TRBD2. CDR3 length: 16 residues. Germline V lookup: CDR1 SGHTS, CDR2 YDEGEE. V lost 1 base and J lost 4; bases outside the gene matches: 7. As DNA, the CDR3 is TGTGCCAGCAGCTTGAGAGGAGGCGGGAGGGCAGATACGCAGTATTTT. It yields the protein CASSLRGGGRADTQYF.

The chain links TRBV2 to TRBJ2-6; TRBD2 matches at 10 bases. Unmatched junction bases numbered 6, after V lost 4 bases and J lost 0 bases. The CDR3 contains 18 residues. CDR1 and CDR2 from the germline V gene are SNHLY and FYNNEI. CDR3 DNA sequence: TGTGCCAGCAGTGCCCGACTAGCGGGTATCTCTGGGGCCAACGTCCTGACTTTC. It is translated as CASSARLAGISGANVLTF.

The CDR3 is CASRGAGLLNEQFF. DNA for the CDR3: TGTGCCAGCAGGGGGGCGGGTCTCCTCAATGAGCAGTTCTTC. The chain links TRBV6-6 to TRBJ2-1, with D possibly TRBD1 on 6 matching bases. In germline, CDR1 is MNHNY, CDR2 SVGAGI (reference sequence). The ends were cut back, 6 bases at V and 6 bases at J, with 15 bases in the middle. The CDR3 consists of 14 residues.

In DNA form, the CDR3 reads TGTGCCAGCACCTCCGAGGGAGGAAGTTACGAGCAGTACTTC. It translates to CASTSEGGSYEQYF. The rearrangement links TRBV28 to TRBJ2-7; the D gene is possibly TRBD2 (6 bases). Deletions cut 7 bases from V and 4 bases from J, with 17 bases between. The CDR3 is 14 residues long. In germline, CDR1 is MDHEN, CDR2 SYDVKM.

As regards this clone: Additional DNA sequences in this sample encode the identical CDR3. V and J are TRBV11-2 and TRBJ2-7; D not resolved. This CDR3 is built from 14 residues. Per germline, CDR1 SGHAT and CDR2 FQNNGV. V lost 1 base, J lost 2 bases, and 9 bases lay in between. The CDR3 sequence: CASSLGVSTYEQYF. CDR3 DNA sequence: TGTGCCAGCAGCTTAGGTGTTTCCACCTACGAGCAGTACTTC. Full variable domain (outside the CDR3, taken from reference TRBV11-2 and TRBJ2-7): EAGVAQSPRYKIIEKRQSVAFWCNPISGHATLYWYQQILGQGPKLLIQFQNNGVVDDSQLPKDRFSAERLKGVDSTLKIQPAKLEDSAVYLCASSLGVSTYEQYFGPGTRLTVT.

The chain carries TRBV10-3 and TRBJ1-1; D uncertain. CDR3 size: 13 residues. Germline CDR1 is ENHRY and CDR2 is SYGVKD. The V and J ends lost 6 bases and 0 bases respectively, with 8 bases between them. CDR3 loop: CAIRLGMNTEAFF. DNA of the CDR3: TGTGCCATCAGATTAGGGATGAACACTGAAGCTTTCTTT.

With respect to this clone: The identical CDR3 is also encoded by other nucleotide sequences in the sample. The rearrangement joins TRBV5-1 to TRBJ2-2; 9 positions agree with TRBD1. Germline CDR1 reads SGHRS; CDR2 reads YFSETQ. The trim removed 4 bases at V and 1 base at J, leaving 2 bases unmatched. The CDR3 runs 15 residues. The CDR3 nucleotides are TGCGCCAGCAGCCGGGACAGGGTGAACACCGGGGAGCTGTTTTTT. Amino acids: CASSRDRVNTGELFF.

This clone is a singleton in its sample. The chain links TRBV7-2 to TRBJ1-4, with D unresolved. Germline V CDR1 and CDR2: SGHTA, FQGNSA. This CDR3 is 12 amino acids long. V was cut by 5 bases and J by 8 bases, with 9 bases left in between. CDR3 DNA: TGTGCCAGCAGCCAACCCGGGGAAAAACTGTTTTTT. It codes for CASSQPGEKLFF.

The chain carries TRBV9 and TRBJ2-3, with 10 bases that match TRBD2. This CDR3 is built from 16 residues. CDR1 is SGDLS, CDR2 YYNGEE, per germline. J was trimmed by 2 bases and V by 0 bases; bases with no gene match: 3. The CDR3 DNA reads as TGTGCCAGCAGCGTAGGGCTAGCGGGAGCCACAGATACGCAGTATTTT. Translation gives CASSVGLAGATDTQYF.

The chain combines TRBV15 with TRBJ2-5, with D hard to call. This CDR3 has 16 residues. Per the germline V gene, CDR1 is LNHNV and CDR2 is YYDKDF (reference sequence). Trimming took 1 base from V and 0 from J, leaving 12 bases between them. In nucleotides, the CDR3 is TGTGCCACCAGCAGAGTATCTATAAGGGACCAAGAGACCCAGTACTTC. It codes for CATSRVSIRDQETQYF. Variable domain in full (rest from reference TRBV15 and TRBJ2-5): DAMVIQNPRYQVTQFGKPVTLSCSQTLNHNVMYWYQQKSSQAPKLLFHYYDKDFNNEADTPDNFQSRRPNTSFCFLDIRSPGLGDTAMYLCATSRVSIRDQETQYFGPGTRLLVL.

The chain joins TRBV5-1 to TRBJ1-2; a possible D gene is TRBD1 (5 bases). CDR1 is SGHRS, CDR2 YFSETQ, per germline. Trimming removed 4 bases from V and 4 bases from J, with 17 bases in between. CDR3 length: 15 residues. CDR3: CASSLDSPLGYGYTF. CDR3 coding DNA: TGCGCCAGCAGCCTCGACAGCCCCCTAGGCTATGGCTACACCTTC.

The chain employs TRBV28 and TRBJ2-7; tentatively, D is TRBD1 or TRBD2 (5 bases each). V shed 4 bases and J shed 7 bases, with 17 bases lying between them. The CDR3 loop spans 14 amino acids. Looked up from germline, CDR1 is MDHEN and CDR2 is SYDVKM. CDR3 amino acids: CASSSGAGLEEQYF. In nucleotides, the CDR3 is TGTGCCAGCAGTTCCGGGGCAGGGTTAGAGGAGCAGTACTTC.